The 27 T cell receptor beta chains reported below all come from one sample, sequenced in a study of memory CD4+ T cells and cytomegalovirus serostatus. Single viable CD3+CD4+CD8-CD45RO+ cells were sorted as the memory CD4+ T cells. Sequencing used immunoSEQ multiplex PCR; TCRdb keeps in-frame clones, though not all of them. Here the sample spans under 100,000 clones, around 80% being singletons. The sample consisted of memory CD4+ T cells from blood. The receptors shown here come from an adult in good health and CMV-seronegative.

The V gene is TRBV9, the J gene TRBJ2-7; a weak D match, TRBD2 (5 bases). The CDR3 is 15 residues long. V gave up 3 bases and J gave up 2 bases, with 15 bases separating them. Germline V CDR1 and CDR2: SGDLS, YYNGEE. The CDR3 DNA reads TGTGCCAGCAGCGGGTCACGGGGTCATACCTACGAGCAGTACTTC. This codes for CASSGSRGHTYEQYF. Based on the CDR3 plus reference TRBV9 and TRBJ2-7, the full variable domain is DSGVTQTPKHLITATGQRVTLRCSPRSGDLSVYWYQQSLDQGLQFLIQYYNGEERAKGNILERFSAQQFPDLHSELNLSSLELGDSALYFCASSGSRGHTYEQYFGPGTRLTVT.

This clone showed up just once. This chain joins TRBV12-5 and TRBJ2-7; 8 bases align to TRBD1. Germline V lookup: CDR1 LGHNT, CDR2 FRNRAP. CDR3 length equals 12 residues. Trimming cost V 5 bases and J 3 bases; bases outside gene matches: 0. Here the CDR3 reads CASGGQGYEQYF. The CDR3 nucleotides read TGTGCTAGTGGTGGACAGGGCTACGAGCAGTACTTC.

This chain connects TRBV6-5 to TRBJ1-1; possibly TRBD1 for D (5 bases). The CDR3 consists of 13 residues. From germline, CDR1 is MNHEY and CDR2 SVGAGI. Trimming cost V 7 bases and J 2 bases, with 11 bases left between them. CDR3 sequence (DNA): TGTGCCAGCATTAACACAGGTAACACTGAAGCTTTCTTT. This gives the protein CASINTGNTEAFF.

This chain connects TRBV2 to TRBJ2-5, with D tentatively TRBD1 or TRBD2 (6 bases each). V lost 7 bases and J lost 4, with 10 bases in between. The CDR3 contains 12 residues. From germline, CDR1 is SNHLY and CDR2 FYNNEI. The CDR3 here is CASKGGGETQYF. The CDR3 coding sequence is TGTGCCAGCAAGGGGGGAGGAGAGACCCAGTACTTC.

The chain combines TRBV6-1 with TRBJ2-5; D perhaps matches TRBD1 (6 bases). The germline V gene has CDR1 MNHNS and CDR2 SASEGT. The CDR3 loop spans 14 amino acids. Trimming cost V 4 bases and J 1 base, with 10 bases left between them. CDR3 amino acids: CASSVQGPQETQYF. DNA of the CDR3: TGTGCCAGCAGTGTCCAGGGGCCCCAAGAGACCCAGTACTTC.

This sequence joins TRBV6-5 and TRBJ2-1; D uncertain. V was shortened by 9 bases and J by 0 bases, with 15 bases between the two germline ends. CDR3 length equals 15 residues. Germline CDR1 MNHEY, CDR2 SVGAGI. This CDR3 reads CASHRTVSSYNEQFF. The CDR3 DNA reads TGTGCCAGTCATAGGACCGTGAGCTCCTACAATGAGCAGTTCTTC.

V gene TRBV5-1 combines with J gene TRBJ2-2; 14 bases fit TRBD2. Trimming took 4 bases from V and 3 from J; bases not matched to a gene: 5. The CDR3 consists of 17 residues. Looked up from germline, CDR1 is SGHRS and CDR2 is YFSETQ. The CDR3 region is CASSLGTSGGYTGELFF. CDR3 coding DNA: TGCGCCAGCAGCCTTGGGACTAGCGGGGGATACACCGGGGAGCTGTTTTTT.

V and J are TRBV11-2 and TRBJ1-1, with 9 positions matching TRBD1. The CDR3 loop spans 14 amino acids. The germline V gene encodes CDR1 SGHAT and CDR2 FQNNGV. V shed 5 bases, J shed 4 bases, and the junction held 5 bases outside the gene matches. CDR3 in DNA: TGTGCCAGCAGCCAAGACAGGGGGGGCACTGAAGCTTTCTTT. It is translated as CASSQDRGGTEAFF.

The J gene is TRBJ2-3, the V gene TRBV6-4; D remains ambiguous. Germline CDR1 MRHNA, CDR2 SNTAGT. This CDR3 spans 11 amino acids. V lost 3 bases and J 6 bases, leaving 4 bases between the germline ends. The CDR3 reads CASSEGDTQYF. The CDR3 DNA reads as TGTGCCAGCAGTGAAGGGGATACGCAGTATTTT.

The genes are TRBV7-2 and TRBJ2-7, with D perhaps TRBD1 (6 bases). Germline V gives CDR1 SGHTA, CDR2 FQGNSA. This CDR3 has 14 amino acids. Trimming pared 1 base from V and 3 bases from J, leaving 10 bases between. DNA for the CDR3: TGTGCCAGCAGCTTAGGCTTACAGGGCTACGAGCAGTACTTC. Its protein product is CASSLGLQGYEQYF.

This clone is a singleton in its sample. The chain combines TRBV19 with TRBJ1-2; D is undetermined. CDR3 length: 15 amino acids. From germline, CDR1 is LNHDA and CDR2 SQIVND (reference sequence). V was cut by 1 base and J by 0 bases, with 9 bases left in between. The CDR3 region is CASSIVAEANYGYTF. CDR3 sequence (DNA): TGTGCCAGTAGTATAGTCGCAGAAGCTAACTATGGCTACACCTTC.

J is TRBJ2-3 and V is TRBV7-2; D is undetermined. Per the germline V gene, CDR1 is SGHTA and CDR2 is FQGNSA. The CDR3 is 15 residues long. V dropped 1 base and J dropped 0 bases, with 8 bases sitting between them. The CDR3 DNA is TGTGCCAGCAGCTTAGAAATGATTAGCACAGATACGCAGTATTTT. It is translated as CASSLEMISTDTQYF.

In DNA form, the CDR3 reads TGTGCCAGCAGCTTTCGTAGCTATGGCTACACCTTC. It codes for CASSFRSYGYTF. The chain has TRBV5-8 and TRBJ1-2; D remains unclear. Germline CDR1 SGHTS, CDR2 YDEGEE. V was cut by 2 bases and J by 4 bases, with 6 bases left in between. This CDR3 is built from 12 residues. The full variable domain, in which reference TRBV5-8 and TRBJ1-2 provide the parts outside the CDR3, is EAGVTQSPTHLIKTRGQQATLRCSPISGHTSVYWYQQALGLGLQFLLWYDEGEERNRGNFPPRFSGRQFPNYSSELNVNALELEDSALYLCASSFRSYGYTFGSGTRLTVV.

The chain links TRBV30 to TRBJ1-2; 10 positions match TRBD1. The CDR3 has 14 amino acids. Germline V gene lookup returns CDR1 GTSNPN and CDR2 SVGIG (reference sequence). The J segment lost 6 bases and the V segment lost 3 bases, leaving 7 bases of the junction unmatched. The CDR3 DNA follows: TGTGCCTGGAGACGCGACAGGGGGCAGGATGGCTACACCTTC. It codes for CAWRRDRGQDGYTF.

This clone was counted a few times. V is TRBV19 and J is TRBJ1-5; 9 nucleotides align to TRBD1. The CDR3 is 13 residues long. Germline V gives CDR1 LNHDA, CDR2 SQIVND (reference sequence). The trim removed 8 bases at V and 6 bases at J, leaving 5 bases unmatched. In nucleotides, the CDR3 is TGTGCCAGTTCCGGGACAGGGCCTCAGCCCCAGCATTTT. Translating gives CASSGTGPQPQHF.

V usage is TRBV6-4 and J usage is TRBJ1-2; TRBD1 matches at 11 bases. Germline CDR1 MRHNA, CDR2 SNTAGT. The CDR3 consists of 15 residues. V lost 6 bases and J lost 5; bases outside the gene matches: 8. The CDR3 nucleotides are TGTGCCAGCAGAGGGACAGGGGGTTACTCTTATGGCTACACCTTC. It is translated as CASRGTGGYSYGYTF.

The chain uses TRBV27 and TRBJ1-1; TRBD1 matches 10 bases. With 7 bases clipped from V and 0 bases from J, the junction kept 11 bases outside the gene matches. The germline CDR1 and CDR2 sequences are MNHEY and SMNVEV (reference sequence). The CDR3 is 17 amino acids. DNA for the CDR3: TGTGCCAGCACCCTTCTTGGGACAGGGGAGATGAACACTGAAGCTTTCTTT. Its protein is CASTLLGTGEMNTEAFF.

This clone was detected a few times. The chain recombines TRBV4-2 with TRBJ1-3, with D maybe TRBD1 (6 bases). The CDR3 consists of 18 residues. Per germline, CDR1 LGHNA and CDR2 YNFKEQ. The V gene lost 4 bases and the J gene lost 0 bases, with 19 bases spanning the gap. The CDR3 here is CASSRVVSGQLSGNTIYF. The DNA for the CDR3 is TGTGCCAGCAGCCGAGTAGTTTCCGGACAGCTCTCTGGAAACACCATATATTTT.

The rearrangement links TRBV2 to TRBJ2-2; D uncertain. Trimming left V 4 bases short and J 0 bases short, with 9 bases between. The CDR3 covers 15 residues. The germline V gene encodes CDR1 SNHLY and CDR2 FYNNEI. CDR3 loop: CASSVGSANTGELFF. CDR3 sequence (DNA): TGTGCCAGCAGTGTGGGGTCAGCGAACACCGGGGAGCTGTTTTTT.

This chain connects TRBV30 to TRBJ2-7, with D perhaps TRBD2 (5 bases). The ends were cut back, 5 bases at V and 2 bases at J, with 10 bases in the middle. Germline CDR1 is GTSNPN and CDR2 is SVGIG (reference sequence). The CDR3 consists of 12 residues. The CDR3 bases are TGTGCCTGGTCGGGGAGCCCCTACGAGCAGTACTTC. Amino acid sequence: CAWSGSPYEQYF. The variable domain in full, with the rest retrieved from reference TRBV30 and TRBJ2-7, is SQTIHQWPATLVQPVGSPLSLECTVEGTSNPNLYWYRQAAGRGLQLLFYSVGIGQISSEVPQNLSASRPQDRQFILSSKKLLLSDSGFYLCAWSGSPYEQYFGPGTRLTVT.

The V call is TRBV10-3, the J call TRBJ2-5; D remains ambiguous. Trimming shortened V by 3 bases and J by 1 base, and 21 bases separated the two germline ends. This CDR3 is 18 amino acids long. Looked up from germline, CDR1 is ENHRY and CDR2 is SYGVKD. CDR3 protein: CAISDSASGRNIQETQYF. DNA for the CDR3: TGTGCCATCAGTGATTCGGCTTCCGGTCGGAACATCCAAGAGACCCAGTACTTC.

The CDR3, as DNA: TGTGCCTGGAGTGTAATTAGGAGCGGACGGTCTAGTAATTCACCCCTCCACTTT. Translating gives CAWSVIRSGRSSNSPLHF. The chain joins TRBV30 to TRBJ1-6; D is unclear. Trimming shortened V by 0 bases and J by 6 bases, and 21 bases separated the two germline ends. CDR3 length: 18 residues. CDR1 GTSNPN and CDR2 SVGIG come from the germline V gene (reference sequence). The whole variable domain, remainder taken from reference TRBV30 and TRBJ1-6, is SQTIHQWPATLVQPVGSPLSLECTVEGTSNPNLYWYRQAAGRGLQLLFYSVGIGQISSEVPQNLSASRPQDRQFILSSKKLLLSDSGFYLCAWSVIRSGRSSNSPLHFGNGTRLTVT.

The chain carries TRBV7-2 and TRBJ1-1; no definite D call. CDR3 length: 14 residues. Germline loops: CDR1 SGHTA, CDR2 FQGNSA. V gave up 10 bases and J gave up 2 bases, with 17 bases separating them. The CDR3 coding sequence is TGTGCCACCACCTCGGCGGCGAGAAACACTGAAGCTTTCTTT. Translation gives CATTSAARNTEAFF.

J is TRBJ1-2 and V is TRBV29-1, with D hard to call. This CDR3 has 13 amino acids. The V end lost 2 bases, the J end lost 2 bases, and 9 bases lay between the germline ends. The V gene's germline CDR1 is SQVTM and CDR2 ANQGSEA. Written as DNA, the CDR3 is TGCAGCGTTGAACCGGGCCGAAACTATGGCTACACCTTC. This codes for CSVEPGRNYGYTF.

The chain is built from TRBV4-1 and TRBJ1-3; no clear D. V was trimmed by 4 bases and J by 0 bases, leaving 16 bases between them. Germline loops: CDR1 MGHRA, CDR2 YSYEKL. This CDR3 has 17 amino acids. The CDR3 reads CASSLGGGFDSGNTIYF. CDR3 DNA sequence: TGCGCCAGCAGCCTAGGAGGAGGGTTTGACTCTGGAAACACCATATATTTT.

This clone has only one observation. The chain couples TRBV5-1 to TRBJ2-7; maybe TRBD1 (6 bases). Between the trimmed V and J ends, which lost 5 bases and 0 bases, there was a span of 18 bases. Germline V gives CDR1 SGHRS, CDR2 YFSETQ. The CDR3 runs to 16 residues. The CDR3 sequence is CASRLHLQGNSYEQYF. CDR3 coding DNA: TGCGCCAGCAGGCTTCACCTACAGGGTAACTCCTACGAGCAGTACTTC.

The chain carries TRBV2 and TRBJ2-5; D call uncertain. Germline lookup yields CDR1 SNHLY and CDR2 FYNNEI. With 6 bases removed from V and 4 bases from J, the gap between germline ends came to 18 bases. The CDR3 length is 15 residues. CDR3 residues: CASSLGPLKAETQYF. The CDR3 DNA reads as TGTGCCAGCAGCCTAGGACCCCTCAAGGCAGAGACCCAGTACTTC.